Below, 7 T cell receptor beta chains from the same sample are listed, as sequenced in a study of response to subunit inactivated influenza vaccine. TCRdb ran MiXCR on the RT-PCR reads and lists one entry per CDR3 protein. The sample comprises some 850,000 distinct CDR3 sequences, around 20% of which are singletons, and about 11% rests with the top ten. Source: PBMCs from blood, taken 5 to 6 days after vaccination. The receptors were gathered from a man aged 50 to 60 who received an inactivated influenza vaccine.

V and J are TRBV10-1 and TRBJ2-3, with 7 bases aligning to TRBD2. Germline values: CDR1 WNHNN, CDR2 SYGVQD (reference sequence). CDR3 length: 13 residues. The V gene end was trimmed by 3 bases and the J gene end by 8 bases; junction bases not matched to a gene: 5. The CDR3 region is CASSEQAGVTQYF. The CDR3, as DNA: TGCGCCAGCAGTGAACAGGCGGGGGTTACGCAGTATTTT.

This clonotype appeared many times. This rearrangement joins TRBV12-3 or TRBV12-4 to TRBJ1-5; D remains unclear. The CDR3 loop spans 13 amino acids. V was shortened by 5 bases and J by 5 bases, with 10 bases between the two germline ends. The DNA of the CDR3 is TGTGCCAGCAGTCCTGGGGTTGATCAGCCCCAGCATTTT. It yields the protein CASSPGVDQPQHF.

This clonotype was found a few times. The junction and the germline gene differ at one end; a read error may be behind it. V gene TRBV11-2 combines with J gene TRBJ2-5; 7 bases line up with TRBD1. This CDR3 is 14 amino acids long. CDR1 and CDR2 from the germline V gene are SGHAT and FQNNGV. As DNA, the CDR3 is TGTGCCAGCAGTTTAGGGGCAGGGGGAGAGACCCAGTACTTC. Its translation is CASSLGAGGETQYF.

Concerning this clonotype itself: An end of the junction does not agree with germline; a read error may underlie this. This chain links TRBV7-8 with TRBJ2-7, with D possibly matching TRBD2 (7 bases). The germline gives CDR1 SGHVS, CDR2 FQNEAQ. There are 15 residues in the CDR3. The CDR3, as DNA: TGTGCCAGCAGCTTGCAGAACAGGGTAGTGGGGGGGGCATTCTTC. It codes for CASSLQNRVVGGAFF.

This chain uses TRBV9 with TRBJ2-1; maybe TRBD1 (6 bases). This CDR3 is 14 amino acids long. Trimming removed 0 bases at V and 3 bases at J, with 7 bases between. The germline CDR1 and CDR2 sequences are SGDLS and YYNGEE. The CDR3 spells CASSVGTVYNEQFF. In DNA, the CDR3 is TGTGCCAGCAGCGTAGGGACAGTCTACAATGAGCAGTTCTTC.

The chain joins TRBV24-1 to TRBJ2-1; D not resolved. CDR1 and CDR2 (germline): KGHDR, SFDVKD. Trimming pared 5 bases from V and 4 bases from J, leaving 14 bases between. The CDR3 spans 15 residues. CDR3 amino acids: CATSGRVSFYNEQFF. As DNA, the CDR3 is TGTGCCACCAGTGGAAGGGTCTCTTTTTACAATGAGCAGTTCTTC.

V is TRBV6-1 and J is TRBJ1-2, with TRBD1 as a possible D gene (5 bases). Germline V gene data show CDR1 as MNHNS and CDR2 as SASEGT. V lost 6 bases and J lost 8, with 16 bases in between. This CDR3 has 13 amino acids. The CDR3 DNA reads TGTGCCAGCAGAACCGCGGGGCGGGGCGGCTACACCTTC. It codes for CASRTAGRGGYTF.